This paragraph covers one TCR beta chain sequence. The data derive from a study of blood T cell repertoires in COVID-19. Authors' methods: Estimation of nucleated cell counts was performed using reference gene primer amplification. Clones were sequenced by immunoSEQ multiplex PCR, and TCRdb holds only the in-frame ones, with some missing. The V and J calls and clone size are taken from that table; D and trimming were inferred from the DNA. This table holds roughly 49,000 clones, 68% found once. The sequenced material came from peripheral blood. The receptor comes from a woman aged 70 to 79 with acute or convalescent COVID-19.

CDR3 DNA: TGTGCCAGCAGCTTAGCCGGCGGTTATTTCAATGAGCAGTTCTTC. It translates to CASSLAGGYFNEQFF. The chain has TRBV11-3 and TRBJ2-1; no clear D. The length of the CDR3 is 15 residues. Trimming stripped 1 base from V and 6 bases from J, with 13 bases between. The germline V gene encodes CDR1 SGHNT and CDR2 YENEEA.